This T cell receptor (beta chain) was found in a study of shared clonotypes between healthy human individuals. The deep-level immunoSEQ assay was used. Researchers divided each subset's genomic DNA evenly across several immunoSEQ plates. This table comes from immunoSEQ multiplex PCR, and its TCRdb copy is limited to in-frame clones, with some not included. The data show 740,000 or so clones, around four fifths seen once. Donors, healthy HIV-negative adults, lacked recent acute infections or vaccinations. Note on this clone: The junction shows a germline mismatch at one end, possibly a read error.

This sequence originates from a woman aged 25-40 years in good health. Sample: memory CD4+ T cells sorted from blood. Specified subset: CD45RA-negative fraction.

The CDR3 DNA reads as TGTGCCAGCTGTGAACTAGCGGGGACAGATACGCAGTATTTT. Translating it yields CASCELAGTDTQYF. The chain employs TRBV6-1 and TRBJ2-3; 10 bases are a match to TRBD2. Germline CDR1 and CDR2: MNHNS and SASEGT. The CDR3 sequence is 14 residues long.